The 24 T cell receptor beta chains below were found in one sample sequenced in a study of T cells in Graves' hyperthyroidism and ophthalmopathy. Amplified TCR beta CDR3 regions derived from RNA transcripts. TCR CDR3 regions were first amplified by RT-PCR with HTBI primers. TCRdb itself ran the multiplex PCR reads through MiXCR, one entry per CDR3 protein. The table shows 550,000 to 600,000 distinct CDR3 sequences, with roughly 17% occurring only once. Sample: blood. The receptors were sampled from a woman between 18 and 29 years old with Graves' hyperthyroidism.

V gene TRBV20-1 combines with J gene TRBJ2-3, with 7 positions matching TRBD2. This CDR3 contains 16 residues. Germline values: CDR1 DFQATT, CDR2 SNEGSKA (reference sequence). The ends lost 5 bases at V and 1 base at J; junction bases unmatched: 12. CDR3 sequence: CSASFLGRVGTDTQYF. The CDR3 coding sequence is TGCAGTGCTTCTTTCCTGGGGAGGGTGGGCACAGATACGCAGTATTTT.

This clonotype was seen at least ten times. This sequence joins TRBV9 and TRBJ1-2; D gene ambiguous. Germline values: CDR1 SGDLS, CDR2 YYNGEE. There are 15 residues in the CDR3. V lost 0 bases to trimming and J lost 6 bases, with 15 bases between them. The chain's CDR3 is CASSVAPETEDGYTF. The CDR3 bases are TGTGCCAGCAGCGTAGCGCCAGAGACCGAGGATGGCTACACCTTC. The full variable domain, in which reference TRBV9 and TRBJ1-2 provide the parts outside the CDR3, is DSGVTQTPKHLITATGQRVTLRCSPRSGDLSVYWYQQSLDQGLQFLIQYYNGEERAKGNILERFSAQQFPDLHSELNLSSLELGDSALYFCASSVAPETEDGYTFGSGTRLTVV.

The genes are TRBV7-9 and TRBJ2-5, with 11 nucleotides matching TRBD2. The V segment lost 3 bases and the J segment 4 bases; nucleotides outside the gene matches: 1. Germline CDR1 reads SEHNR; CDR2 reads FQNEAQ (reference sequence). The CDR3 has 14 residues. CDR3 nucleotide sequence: TGTGCCAGCAGCTTGGGACTAGCGGCAGAGACCCAGTACTTC. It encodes CASSLGLAAETQYF.

DNA for the CDR3: TGTGCCAGCAGCTTAGTCTCTCTTTACGAGCAGTACTTC. Translating it yields CASSLVSLYEQYF. The chain is built from TRBV7-9 and TRBJ2-7, with D unclear. Trimming left V 1 base short and J 4 bases short, with 8 bases between. In germline, CDR1 is SEHNR, CDR2 FQNEAQ (reference sequence). This CDR3 spans 13 amino acids.

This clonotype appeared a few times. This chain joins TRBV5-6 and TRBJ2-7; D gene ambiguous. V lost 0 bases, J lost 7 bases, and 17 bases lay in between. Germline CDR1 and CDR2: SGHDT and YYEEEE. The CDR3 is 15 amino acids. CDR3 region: CASSLARRNIGEQYF. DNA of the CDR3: TGTGCCAGCAGCTTGGCCCGACGCAACATTGGGGAGCAGTACTTC.

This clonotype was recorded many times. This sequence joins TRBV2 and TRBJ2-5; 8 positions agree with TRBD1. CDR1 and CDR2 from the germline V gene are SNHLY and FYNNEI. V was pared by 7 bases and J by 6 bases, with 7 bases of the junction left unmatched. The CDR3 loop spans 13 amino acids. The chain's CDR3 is CASTVDRAKTQYF. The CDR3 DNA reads TGTGCCAGCACCGTGGACAGGGCGAAGACCCAGTACTTC.

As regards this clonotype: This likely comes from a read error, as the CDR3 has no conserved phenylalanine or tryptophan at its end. This CDR3 is CASSGTSGRLAKNIQYL. The CDR3, as DNA: TGTGCCAGCTCAGGGACTAGCGGGAGGCTTGCCAAAAACATTCAGTACCTC. The chain recombines TRBV2 with TRBJ2-4; 15 bases are a match to TRBD2. Germline CDR1 and CDR2: SNHLY and FYNNEI. J lost 1 base, V lost 8 bases, and 6 bases had no gene match. This CDR3 comprises 17 residues.

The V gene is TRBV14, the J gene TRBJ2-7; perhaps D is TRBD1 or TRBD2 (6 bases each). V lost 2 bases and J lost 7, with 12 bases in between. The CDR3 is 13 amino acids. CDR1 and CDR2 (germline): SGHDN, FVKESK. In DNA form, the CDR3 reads TGTGCCAGCAGCCAAACGCGGGGACATGAGCAGTACTTC. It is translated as CASSQTRGHEQYF.

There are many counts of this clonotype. The CDR3 reads CARADSGIQETQYF. In DNA, the CDR3 is TGTGCCAGGGCGGATAGCGGGATACAAGAGACCCAGTACTTC. The V call is TRBV2, the J call TRBJ2-5; 8 bases agree with TRBD2. CDR3 size: 14 residues. The germline V gene has CDR1 SNHLY and CDR2 FYNNEI. J gave up 2 bases and V 9 bases, and 8 bases lay outside the gene matches.

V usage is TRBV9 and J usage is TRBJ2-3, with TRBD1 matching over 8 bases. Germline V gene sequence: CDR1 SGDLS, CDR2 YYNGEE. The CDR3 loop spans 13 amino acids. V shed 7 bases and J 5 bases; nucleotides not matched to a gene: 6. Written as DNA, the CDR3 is TGTGCCAGCGCTGGACAGGGAGGAGATACGCAGTATTTT. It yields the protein CASAGQGGDTQYF. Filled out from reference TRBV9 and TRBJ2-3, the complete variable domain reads DSGVTQTPKHLITATGQRVTLRCSPRSGDLSVYWYQQSLDQGLQFLIQYYNGEERAKGNILERFSAQQFPDLHSELNLSSLELGDSALYFCASAGQGGDTQYFGPGTRLTVL.

The CDR3 DNA is TGTGCCAGCAGTTACTCTCGGACAGGGGGGAACACTGAAGCTTTCTTT. Encoded protein: CASSYSRTGGNTEAFF. V and J are TRBV6-2 or TRBV6-3 and TRBJ1-1; 10 bases match TRBD1. Trimming took 0 bases from V and 1 from J; bases not matched to a gene: 2. Germline V gene lookup returns CDR1 MNHEY and CDR2 SVGEGT. The CDR3 is 16 amino acids.

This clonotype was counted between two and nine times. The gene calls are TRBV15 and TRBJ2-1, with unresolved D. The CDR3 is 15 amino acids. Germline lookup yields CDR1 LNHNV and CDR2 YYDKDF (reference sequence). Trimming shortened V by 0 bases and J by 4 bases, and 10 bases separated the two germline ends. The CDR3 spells CATSRDVTGYNEQFF. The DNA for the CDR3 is TGTGCCACCAGCAGAGATGTGACCGGGTACAATGAGCAGTTCTTC.

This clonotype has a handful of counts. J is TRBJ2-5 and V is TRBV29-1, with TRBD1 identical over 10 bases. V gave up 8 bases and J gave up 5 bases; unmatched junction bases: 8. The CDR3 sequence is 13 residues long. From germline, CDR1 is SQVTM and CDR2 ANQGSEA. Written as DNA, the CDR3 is TGCAGCACTCGACAGGGGGCCGGTGAGACCCAGTACTTC. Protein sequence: CSTRQGAGETQYF.

The CDR3 loop is CSTATNEKLFF. The CDR3 DNA reads TGCTCGACGGCAACTAATGAAAAACTGTTTTTT. The V and J genes are TRBV29-1 and TRBJ1-4; D is ambiguous. Germline V CDR1 and CDR2: SQVTM, ANQGSEA. This CDR3 comprises 11 residues.

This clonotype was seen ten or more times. Here the CDR3 DNA reads TGTGCCAGCAGCTCAACAGGGGGCATGACAGATACGCAGTATTTT. Protein product: CASSSTGGMTDTQYF. V usage is TRBV7-2 and J usage is TRBJ2-3, with 9 bases identical to TRBD1. This CDR3 contains 15 residues. V dropped 4 bases and J dropped 3; count of bases not matched to a gene: 5. CDR1 and CDR2 from the germline V gene are SGHTA and FQGNSA.

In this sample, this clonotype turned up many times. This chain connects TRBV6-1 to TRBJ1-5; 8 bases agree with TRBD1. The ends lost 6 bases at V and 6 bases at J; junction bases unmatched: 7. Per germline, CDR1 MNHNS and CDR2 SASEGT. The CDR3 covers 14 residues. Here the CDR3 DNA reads TGTGCCAGCAGCGCGGACAGGGTTTCTCAGCCCCAGCATTTT. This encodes CASSADRVSQPQHF.

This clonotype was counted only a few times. The CDR3 DNA is TGTGCCAGCAGCCCGGGGATAGCGGGTTACAATGAGCAGTTCTTC. Translation: CASSPGIAGYNEQFF. The chain is built from TRBV7-8 and TRBJ2-1; 7 positions agree with TRBD2. CDR3 size: 15 residues. In germline, CDR1 is SGHVS, CDR2 FQNEAQ. J was trimmed by 4 bases and V by 5 bases; bases with no gene match: 8.

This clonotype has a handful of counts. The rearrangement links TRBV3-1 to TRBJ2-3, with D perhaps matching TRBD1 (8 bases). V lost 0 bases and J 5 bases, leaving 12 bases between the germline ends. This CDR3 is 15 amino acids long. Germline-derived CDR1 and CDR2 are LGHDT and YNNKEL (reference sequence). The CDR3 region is CASSQEQGEGDTQYF. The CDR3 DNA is TGTGCCAGCAGCCAAGAACAGGGGGAGGGAGATACGCAGTATTTT.

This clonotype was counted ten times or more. CDR3 loop: CASSLDTNNEQFF. DNA for the CDR3: TGTGCCAGCAGCTTAGATACTAACAATGAGCAGTTCTTC. The genes are TRBV11-2 and TRBJ2-1; no reliable D call. From germline, CDR1 is SGHAT and CDR2 FQNNGV. CDR3 length equals 13 residues. Trimming removed 0 bases at V and 5 bases at J, with 5 bases between.

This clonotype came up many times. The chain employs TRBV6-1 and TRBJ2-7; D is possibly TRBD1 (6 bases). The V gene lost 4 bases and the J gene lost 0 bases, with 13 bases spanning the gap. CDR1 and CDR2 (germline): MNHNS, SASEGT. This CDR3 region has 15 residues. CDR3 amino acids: CASSVETGDSYEQYF. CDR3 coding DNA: TGTGCCAGCAGTGTGGAGACAGGAGACTCCTACGAGCAGTACTTC.

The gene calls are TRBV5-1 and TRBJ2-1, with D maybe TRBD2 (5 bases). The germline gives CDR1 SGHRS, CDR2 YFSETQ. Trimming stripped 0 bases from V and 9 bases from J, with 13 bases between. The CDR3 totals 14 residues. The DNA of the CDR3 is TGCGCCAGCAGCTTGGGAGGGAGTCGCGGTGAGCAGTTCTTC. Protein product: CASSLGGSRGEQFF.

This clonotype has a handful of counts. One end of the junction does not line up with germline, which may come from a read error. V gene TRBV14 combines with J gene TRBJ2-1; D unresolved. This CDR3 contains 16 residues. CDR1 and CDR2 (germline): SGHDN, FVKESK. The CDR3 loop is CASSQGRLSSHNEQFF. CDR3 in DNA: TGTGCCAGCAGCCAAGGAAGACTGAGCTCCCACAATGAGCAGTTCTTC.

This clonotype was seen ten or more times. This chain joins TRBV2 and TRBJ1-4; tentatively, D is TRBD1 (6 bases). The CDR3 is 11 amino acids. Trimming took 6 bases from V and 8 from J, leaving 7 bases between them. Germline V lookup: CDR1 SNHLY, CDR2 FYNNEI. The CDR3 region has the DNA TGTGCCAGCAGGCAGGGGGAAAAACTGTTTTTT. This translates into CASRQGEKLFF. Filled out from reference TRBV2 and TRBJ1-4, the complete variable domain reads EPEVTQTPSHQVTQMGQEVILRCVPISNHLYFYWYRQILGQKVEFLVSFYNNEISEKSEIFDDQFSVERPDGSNFTLKIRSTKLEDSAMYFCASRQGEKLFFGSGTQLSVL.

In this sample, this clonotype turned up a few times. This chain's CDR3 is CASSDGAVANYGYTF. The CDR3 DNA is TGTGCCAGCAGCGACGGGGCAGTAGCTAACTATGGCTACACCTTC. The J gene is TRBJ1-2, the V gene TRBV7-9; weak D call: TRBD1 (5 bases). Trimming shortened V by 5 bases and J by 0 bases, and 13 bases separated the two germline ends. This CDR3 has 15 residues. CDR1 is SEHNR and CDR2 is FQNEAQ in the germline V gene (reference sequence).